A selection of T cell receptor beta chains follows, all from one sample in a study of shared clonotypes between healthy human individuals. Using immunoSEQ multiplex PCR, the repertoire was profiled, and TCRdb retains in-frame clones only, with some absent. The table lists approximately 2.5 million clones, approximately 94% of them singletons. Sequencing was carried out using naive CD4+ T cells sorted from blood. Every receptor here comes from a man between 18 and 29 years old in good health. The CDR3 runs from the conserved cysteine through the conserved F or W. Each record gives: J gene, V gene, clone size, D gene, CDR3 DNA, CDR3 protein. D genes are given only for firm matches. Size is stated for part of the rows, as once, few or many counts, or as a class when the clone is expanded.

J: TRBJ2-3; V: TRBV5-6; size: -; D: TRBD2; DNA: TGTGCCAGCAGCTTGAGGGAGGGAGATACGCAGTATTTT; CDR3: CASSLREGDTQYF
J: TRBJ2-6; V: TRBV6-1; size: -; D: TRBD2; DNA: TGTGCCAGCGATACGGCGGGAGCTGGGGCCAACGTCCTGACTTTC; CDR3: CASDTAGAGANVLTF
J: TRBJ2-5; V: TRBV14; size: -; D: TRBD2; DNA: TGTGCCAGCGGACTAGCGGGAGGGGGCCGGCAGACCCAGTACTTC; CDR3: CASGLAGGGRQTQYF
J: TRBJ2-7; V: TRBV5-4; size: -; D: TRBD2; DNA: TGTGCCAGCAGCTCCTACGGGACTAGCGGGTTGGTCTTC; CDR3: CASSSYGTSGLVF
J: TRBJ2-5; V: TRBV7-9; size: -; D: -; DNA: TGTGCCAGCAGCCGTAGACAAGGACAAGAGACCCAGTACTTC; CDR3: CASSRRQGQETQYF
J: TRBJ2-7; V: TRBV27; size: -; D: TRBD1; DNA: TGTGCCAGCAGGCCGTTGGGACAGTCCCCCTACGAGCAGTACTTC; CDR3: CASRPLGQSPYEQYF
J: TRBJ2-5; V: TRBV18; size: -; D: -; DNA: TGTGCCAGCTCACCCGCCGAGGGGCCGGAGTACTTC; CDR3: CASSPAEGPEYF
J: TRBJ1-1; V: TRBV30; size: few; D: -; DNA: TGTGCCTGGATCCGGAGCCAGATGAACACTGAAGCTTTCTTT; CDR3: CAWIRSQMNTEAFF
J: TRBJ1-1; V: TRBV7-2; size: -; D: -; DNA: TGTGCCAGCAGCTTACTCGCCCCGAACACTGAAGCTTTCTTT; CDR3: CASSLLAPNTEAFF
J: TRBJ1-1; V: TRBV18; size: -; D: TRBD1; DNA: TGTGCCAGCTCACCCAAGACTGGACAGGACACTGAAGCTTTCTTT; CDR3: CASSPKTGQDTEAFF
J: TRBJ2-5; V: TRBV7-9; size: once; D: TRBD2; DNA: TGTGCCAGCAGCTTGGCTAGCGGGAGCCAAGAGACCCAGTACTTC; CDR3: CASSLASGSQETQYF
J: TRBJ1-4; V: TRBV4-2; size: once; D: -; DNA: TGTGCCAGCAGCCGGAAGAACTCAGGGGATGCAACTAATGAAAAACTGTTTTTT; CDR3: CASSRKNSGDATNEKLFF
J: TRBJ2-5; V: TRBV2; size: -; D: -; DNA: TGTGCCAGCAGCGCGGGCGTGAGACAAGAGACCCAGTACTTC; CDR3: CASSAGVRQETQYF
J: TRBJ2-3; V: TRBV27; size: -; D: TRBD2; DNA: TGTGCCAGCAGTTTCACTAGCGGGCGCACAGATACGCAGTATTTT; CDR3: CASSFTSGRTDTQYF
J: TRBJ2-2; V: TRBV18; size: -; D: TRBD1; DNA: TGTGCCAGCTCACCTCTGACAGGGCTGAGCACCGGGGAGCTGTTTTTT; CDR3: CASSPLTGLSTGELFF
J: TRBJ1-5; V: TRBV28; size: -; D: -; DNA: TGTGCCAGCAGTTTGGGAGGAAGGGCCCAGCATTTT; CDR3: CASSLGGRAQHF
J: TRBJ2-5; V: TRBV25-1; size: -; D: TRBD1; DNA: TGTGCCAGCAGGGGGGACAGGCTACAAGAGACCCAGTACTTC; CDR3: CASRGDRLQETQYF
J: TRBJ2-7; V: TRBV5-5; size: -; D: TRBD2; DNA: TGTGCCAGCAGCTTGACAGGCGGGAGAGCCTACGAGCAGTACTTC; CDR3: CASSLTGGRAYEQYF
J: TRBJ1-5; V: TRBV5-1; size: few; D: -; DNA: TGCGCCAGCAGCTTGGAGGCGGGAGATCAGCCCCAGCATTTT; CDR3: CASSLEAGDQPQHF
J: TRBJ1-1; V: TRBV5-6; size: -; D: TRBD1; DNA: TGTGCCAGCAGCTCTGCAGGACAGGGTGGTACTGAAGCTTTCTTT; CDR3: CASSSAGQGGTEAFF
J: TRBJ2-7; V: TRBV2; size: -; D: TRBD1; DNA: TGTGCCAGCACCCCCCTGGGACAGGGGTCCTACGAGCAGTACTTC; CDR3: CASTPLGQGSYEQYF
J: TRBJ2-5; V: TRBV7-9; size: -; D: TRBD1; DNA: TGTGCCAGCAGCTTCCCTCGGACAGGGAACTCAGAGACCCAGTACTTC; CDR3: CASSFPRTGNSETQYF
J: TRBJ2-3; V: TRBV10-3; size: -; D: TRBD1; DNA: TGTGCCATCAGTGAACAGGGGGGAACCACAGATACGCAGTATTTT; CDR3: CAISEQGGTTDTQYF
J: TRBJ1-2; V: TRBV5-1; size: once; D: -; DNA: TGCGCCAGCAGCTTGGACGGGCAGCGCTATGGCTACACCTTC; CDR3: CASSLDGQRYGYTF
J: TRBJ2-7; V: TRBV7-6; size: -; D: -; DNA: TGTGCCAGCAGCTCCCGGGGGACGGACTACGAGCAGTACTTC; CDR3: CASSSRGTDYEQYF
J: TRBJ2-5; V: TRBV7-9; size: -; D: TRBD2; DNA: TGTGCCAGCAGCAAGAGACTAGCGGGGACGCAAGAGACCCAGTACTTC; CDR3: CASSKRLAGTQETQYF
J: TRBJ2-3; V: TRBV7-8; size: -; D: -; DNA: TGTGCCAGCAGCTTAGTTTCAGGGAGACAGGCAGATACGCAGTATTTT; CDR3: CASSLVSGRQADTQYF
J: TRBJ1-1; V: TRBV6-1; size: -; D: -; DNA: TGTGCCAGCATAGATGATCCCATGAACACTGAAGCTTTCTTT; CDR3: CASIDDPMNTEAFF
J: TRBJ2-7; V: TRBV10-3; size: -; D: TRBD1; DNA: TGTGCCATCAGTTGGACAGGGACCTACGAGCAGTACTTC; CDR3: CAISWTGTYEQYF
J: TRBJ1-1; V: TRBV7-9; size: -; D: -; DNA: TGTGCCAGCAGCTTAGCAACCAGAGGTGAAGCTTTCTTT; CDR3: CASSLATRGEAFF
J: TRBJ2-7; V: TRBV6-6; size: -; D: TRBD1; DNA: TGTGCCAGCAGCCGACCGACAGGGTCGGTCCGCGAGCAGTACTTC; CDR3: CASSRPTGSVREQYF
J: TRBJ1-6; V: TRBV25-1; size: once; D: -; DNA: TGTGCCAGCAGTGTAGGACTGATAAGATATAATTCACCCCTCCACTTT; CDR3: CASSVGLIRYNSPLHF